This is a list of T cell receptor beta chains from one sample in a study of cytomegalovirus exposure and HLA in healthy donors. TCRdb's copy holds only in-frame clones and misses some; the assay was immunoSEQ multiplex PCR. The repertoire consists of 120,000 or so clones, with 85% to 90% occurring once and the leading ten covering 1.1%. Sequencing input: PBMCs. Receptors originate from a woman aged 18-29 years in good health and CMV-seronegative. The CDR3 runs from the conserved cysteine through the conserved F or W. D genes are given only for firm matches. Clone size is not always given. Where it is, it says once, few, many or a class for expanded clones.

abundance: -
v_gene: TRBV5-1
j_gene: TRBJ1-1
d_gene: -
CDR3nt: TGCGCCAGCAGCTTGCAACCCCGGGGGGGAATGAACACTGAAGCTTTCTTT
CDR3aa: CASSLQPRGGMNTEAFF

abundance: -
v_gene: TRBV28
j_gene: TRBJ1-2
d_gene: -
CDR3nt: TGTGCCAGCACCACGACACCCACTAACTATGGCTACACCTTC
CDR3aa: CASTTTPTNYGYTF

abundance: -
v_gene: TRBV5-1
j_gene: TRBJ2-6
d_gene: -
CDR3nt: TGCGCCAGCGCCCGGCCGGGTCCTGGGGCCAACGTCCTGACTTTC
CDR3aa: CASARPGPGANVLTF

abundance: -
v_gene: TRBV20-1
j_gene: TRBJ2-1
d_gene: -
CDR3nt: TGCAGTGCGGGGGGTAACGGTGAGCAGTTCTTC
CDR3aa: CSAGGNGEQFF

abundance: -
v_gene: TRBV15
j_gene: TRBJ2-6
d_gene: -
CDR3nt: TGTGCCACCAGCAGAGGGGCAGGACAGACTTCTGGGGCCAACGTCCTGACTTTC
CDR3aa: CATSRGAGQTSGANVLTF

abundance: -
v_gene: TRBV5-1
j_gene: TRBJ2-5
d_gene: -
CDR3nt: TGCGCCAGCAGCTTACAGGGTAGCGACGAGACCCAGTACTTC
CDR3aa: CASSLQGSDETQYF

abundance: -
v_gene: TRBV19
j_gene: TRBJ1-5
d_gene: -
CDR3nt: TGTGCCAGTAGGGGGGGACTCACGAGCAATCAGCCCCAGCATTTT
CDR3aa: CASRGGLTSNQPQHF

abundance: -
v_gene: TRBV7-8
j_gene: TRBJ1-5
d_gene: -
CDR3nt: TGTGCCAGCAGCTTAGCCGGTTCAAATCAGCCCCAGCATTTT
CDR3aa: CASSLAGSNQPQHF

abundance: -
v_gene: TRBV5-1
j_gene: TRBJ1-4
d_gene: TRBD1
CDR3nt: TGCGCCAGCAGCCTGGGGGACAGGAATAATGAAAAACTGTTTTTT
CDR3aa: CASSLGDRNNEKLFF

abundance: -
v_gene: TRBV25-1
j_gene: TRBJ2-7
d_gene: -
CDR3nt: TGTGCCAGCAGTGTAGACGGGGAGCAGTACTTC
CDR3aa: CASSVDGEQYF

abundance: -
v_gene: TRBV11-3
j_gene: TRBJ2-1
d_gene: -
CDR3nt: TGTGCCAGCAGCTTAGGAGCGGACCCCCACAATGAGCAGTTCTTC
CDR3aa: CASSLGADPHNEQFF

abundance: -
v_gene: TRBV7-8
j_gene: TRBJ2-6
d_gene: TRBD1
CDR3nt: TGTGCCAGCAGCGCGGACAGGGGGTTCCCTCCTGGGGCCAACGTCCTGACTTTC
CDR3aa: CASSADRGFPPGANVLTF

abundance: once
v_gene: TRBV4-1
j_gene: TRBJ1-4
d_gene: TRBD1
CDR3nt: TGCGCCAGCAGCCGGGACAGCAATGAAAAACTGTTTTTT
CDR3aa: CASSRDSNEKLFF

abundance: -
v_gene: TRBV27
j_gene: TRBJ2-3
d_gene: -
CDR3nt: TGTGCCAGCAGTTTATCAGCGACTAGCACAGATACGCAGTATTTT
CDR3aa: CASSLSATSTDTQYF

abundance: -
v_gene: TRBV19
j_gene: TRBJ1-2
d_gene: TRBD1
CDR3nt: TGTGCCAGTAGTACGGGACAGGGCCTAACCGGGCTGTTTGGCTACACCTTC
CDR3aa: CASSTGQGLTGLFGYTF

abundance: -
v_gene: TRBV30
j_gene: TRBJ2-7
d_gene: TRBD2
CDR3nt: TGTGCCTGGAATTCGCTAGCGGGGCACTACGAGCAGTACTTC
CDR3aa: CAWNSLAGHYEQYF

abundance: -
v_gene: TRBV7-2
j_gene: TRBJ1-2
d_gene: -
CDR3nt: TGTGCCAGCAGCGTAAACACCCAGGGGTTGTATGGCTACACCTTC
CDR3aa: CASSVNTQGLYGYTF

abundance: -
v_gene: TRBV13
j_gene: TRBJ2-1
d_gene: -
CDR3nt: TGTGCCAGCAGCACAGATAATGAGCAGTTCTTC
CDR3aa: CASSTDNEQFF

abundance: -
v_gene: TRBV11-2
j_gene: TRBJ1-5
d_gene: -
CDR3nt: TGTGCCAGCAGCCCATACATGAGCAATCAGCCCCAGCATTTT
CDR3aa: CASSPYMSNQPQHF

abundance: -
v_gene: TRBV30
j_gene: TRBJ2-5
d_gene: TRBD2
CDR3nt: TGTGCCTGGAGTGTACCTAGCGGGGTCGAGTACTTC
CDR3aa: CAWSVPSGVEYF

abundance: -
v_gene: TRBV19
j_gene: TRBJ1-1
d_gene: -
CDR3nt: TGTGCCAGTAGTCCTCTTGGGCCCACTGAAGCTTTCTTT
CDR3aa: CASSPLGPTEAFF

abundance: -
v_gene: TRBV28
j_gene: TRBJ2-5
d_gene: -
CDR3nt: TGTGCCAGCATTGGGGCTTGGCAAGAGACCCAGTACTTC
CDR3aa: CASIGAWQETQYF

abundance: -
v_gene: TRBV9
j_gene: TRBJ2-2
d_gene: -
CDR3nt: TGTGCCAGCAGCGTAGTGAGCAGGGGAAGCACCGGGGAGCTGTTTTTT
CDR3aa: CASSVVSRGSTGELFF

abundance: -
v_gene: TRBV7-8
j_gene: TRBJ1-5
d_gene: -
CDR3nt: TGTGCCAGCATCCCTACCACAGGGAATCAGCCCCAGCATTTT
CDR3aa: CASIPTTGNQPQHF

abundance: -
v_gene: TRBV4-3
j_gene: TRBJ2-2
d_gene: TRBD2
CDR3nt: TGCGCCAGCAGCCATTCCCTAGCGGGAGGACCCACCGGTTGGGCCGGGGAGCTGTTTTTT
CDR3aa: CASSHSLAGGPTGWAGELFF

abundance: -
v_gene: TRBV2
j_gene: TRBJ1-2
d_gene: -
CDR3nt: TGTGCCAGCAGTGATGTAGCTTATGGCTACACCTTC
CDR3aa: CASSDVAYGYTF

abundance: once
v_gene: TRBV5-5
j_gene: TRBJ2-7
d_gene: -
CDR3nt: TGTGCCAGCAGCCTCAGTGACGAGCAGTACTTC
CDR3aa: CASSLSDEQYF

abundance: -
v_gene: TRBV10-3
j_gene: TRBJ2-6
d_gene: TRBD1
CDR3nt: TGTGCCATCAGTGGGACAGGAGCCTCTGGGGCCAACGTCCTGACTTTC
CDR3aa: CAISGTGASGANVLTF